The clone carrying this T cell receptor beta chain appeared once. The antigen is not known. Trimming removed 1 base from V and 2 bases from J; junction bases left unmatched: 6. The CDR3 contains 16 residues. Germline assignment: CDR1 SGHAT and CDR2 FQNNGV. This entry is derived from a study of OX40 agonist ivuxolimab in advanced cancers. About the research overall: Patients were under 90% male with ages about 20 to 79, mean 60. In three patients, partial responses were observed, one with hepatocellular carcinoma and two with cutaneous melanoma. Study conclusions and caveats: Antigen specificity of clonally expanded peripheral T cells was not established. Among some nonresponders, normalized T-cell clonal expansion was also low.

Sequenced by immunoSEQ multiplex PCR; TCRdb stores in-frame clones only, minus some. This sample yields 70,000 or so clones, of which roughly 90% are seen a single time; approximately 9.3% belongs to the top ten. The input for sequencing was CD4+ or CD8+ T cells sorted from blood, taken in a trial of the OX40 agonist ivuxolimab. This sequence joins TRBV11-2 and TRBJ2-3, with 7 nucleotides matching TRBD2. The sequence was obtained from an adult with an advanced solid tumor such as melanoma, head and neck, liver or kidney cancer. The CDR3 here is CASSLGGGPITDTQYF. The CDR3 region has the DNA TGTGCCAGCAGCTTAGGCGGGGGACCGATCACAGATACGCAGTATTTT.